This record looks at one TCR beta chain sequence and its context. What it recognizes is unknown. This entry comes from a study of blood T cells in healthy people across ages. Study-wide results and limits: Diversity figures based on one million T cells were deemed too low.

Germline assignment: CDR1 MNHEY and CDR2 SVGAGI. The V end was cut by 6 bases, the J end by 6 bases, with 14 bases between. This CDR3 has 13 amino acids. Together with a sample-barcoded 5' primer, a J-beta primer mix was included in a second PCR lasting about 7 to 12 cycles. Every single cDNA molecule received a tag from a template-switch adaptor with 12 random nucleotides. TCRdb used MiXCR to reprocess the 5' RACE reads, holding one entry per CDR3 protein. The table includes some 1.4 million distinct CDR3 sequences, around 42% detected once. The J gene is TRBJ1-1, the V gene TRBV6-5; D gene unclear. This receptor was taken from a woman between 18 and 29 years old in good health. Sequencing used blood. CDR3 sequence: CASSPTLDAEAFF. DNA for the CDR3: TGTGCCAGCAGCCCTACCCTGGACGCTGAAGCTTTCTTT.